One and the same sample provided the 30 T cell receptor beta chains below, sequenced in a study of blood T cell repertoires in COVID-19. The repertoire was sequenced with immunoSEQ multiplex PCR; TCRdb's copy has only in-frame clones and lacks some. The table shows over 120,000 clones, with about 80% occurring only once. Source material: peripheral blood. The receptors shown here come from a woman aged 80 or over with acute or convalescent COVID-19.

This CDR3 is CASSLDLSGGASSYEQYF. The CDR3 DNA sequence: TGTGCCAGCAGCTTAGATCTGAGCGGGGGGGCAAGCTCCTACGAGCAGTACTTC. The V call is TRBV11-2, the J call TRBJ2-7, with 10 bases matching TRBD2. Trimming took 0 bases from V and 0 from J; bases not matched to a gene: 8. The CDR3 extends over 18 amino acids. Per the germline V gene, CDR1 is SGHAT and CDR2 is FQNNGV.

The J gene is TRBJ1-2, the V gene TRBV5-1; no firm D call. The CDR3 extends over 19 amino acids. Trimming cost V 0 bases and J 2 bases, with 23 bases left between them. The germline CDR1 and CDR2 sequences are SGHRS and YFSETQ. The CDR3 DNA is TGCGCCAGCAGCTTGGCTCCTTTAGGCGGAGGCCCAACCAACTATGGCTACACCTTC. This codes for CASSLAPLGGGPTNYGYTF.

This chain uses TRBV6-5 with TRBJ2-2; D is undetermined. Trimming removed 5 bases from V and 2 bases from J, with 9 bases in between. CDR1 and CDR2 (germline): MNHEY, SVGAGI. The CDR3 has 14 amino acids. CDR3 DNA: TGTGCCAGCAGTCGGCAGGAAAACACCGGGGAGCTGTTTTTT. As protein: CASSRQENTGELFF.

The chain employs TRBV6-1 and TRBJ1-1, with D hard to call. Germline CDR1 is MNHNS and CDR2 is SASEGT. There are 17 residues in the CDR3. With 2 bases removed from V and 4 bases from J, the gap between germline ends came to 20 bases. The CDR3 here is CASSETPWRGRRTEAFF. CDR3 bases: TGTGCCAGCAGTGAAACCCCCTGGAGAGGGCGTCGCACTGAAGCTTTCTTT.

A word on this clone: Other DNA sequences from this sample encode an identical CDR3 as well. The chain uses TRBV11-2 and TRBJ1-6, with a possible D match to TRBD1 (6 bases). Germline-derived CDR1 and CDR2 are SGHAT and FQNNGV. The CDR3 extends over 13 amino acids. The V end was cut by 5 bases, the J end by 7 bases, with 9 bases between. The CDR3 nucleotides are TGTGCCAGCAGCCGCCAGGGGAATTCACCCCTCCACTTT. It codes for CASSRQGNSPLHF.

The chain is built from TRBV5-1 and TRBJ1-6; TRBD1 matches 11 bases. In germline, CDR1 is SGHRS, CDR2 YFSETQ. V shed 0 bases and J 10 bases; nucleotides not matched to a gene: 3. This CDR3 contains 15 residues. CDR3 loop: CASSLADRGQSPLHF. The DNA for the CDR3 is TGCGCCAGCAGCTTGGCGGACAGGGGGCAATCACCCCTCCACTTT.

Details on this clone: The junction departs from germline at one end; a sequencing error may be responsible. The chain is built from TRBV29-1 and TRBJ1-1; 11 bases fit TRBD1. Germline V CDR1 and CDR2: SQVTM, ANQGSEA. The CDR3 loop spans 11 amino acids. Here the CDR3 reads CSVSSGQGVLF. The CDR3 bases are TGCAGCGTTAGTTCGGGACAGGGGGTCCTCTTT.

The V call is TRBV7-8, the J call TRBJ1-2; TRBD1 might be the D (6 bases). Looked up from germline, CDR1 is SGHVS and CDR2 is FQNEAQ. The CDR3 loop spans 15 amino acids. V was cut by 4 bases and J by 5 bases, with 17 bases left in between. CDR3 sequence (DNA): TGTGCCAGCAGCTCCAAGACAGGAGCGAGTTATGGCTACACCTTC. It yields the protein CASSSKTGASYGYTF.

The chain joins TRBV3-1 (or the pseudogene TRBV3-2) to TRBJ1-4; D is unclear. Germline V CDR1 and CDR2: LGHDT, YNNKEL (reference sequence). The CDR3 runs 16 residues. Trimming left V 1 base short and J 8 bases short, with 17 bases between. CDR3 in DNA: TGTGCCAGCAGCCAAGGTGGAGAGGGAGGAGTGGAAAAACTGTTTTTT. It translates to CASSQGGEGGVEKLFF.

This clone was seen once. The CDR3 DNA is TGCGCCAGCAGCTTGAAGGGGGACGACACTGAAGCTTTCTTT. Amino acids: CASSLKGDDTEAFF. The J gene is TRBJ1-1, the V gene TRBV5-1, with D perhaps TRBD1 (6 bases). In germline, CDR1 is SGHRS, CDR2 YFSETQ. Trimming removed 1 base at V and 3 bases at J, with 10 bases between. The CDR3 is 14 residues long.

The rearrangement uses TRBV7-2 and TRBJ2-1, with TRBD2 identical over 16 bases. V dropped 4 bases and J dropped 9; count of bases not matched to a gene: 12. Germline lookup yields CDR1 SGHTA and CDR2 FQGNSA. The CDR3 extends over 18 amino acids. The CDR3 sequence is CASSSRPGLAGGTSEQFF. The CDR3 nucleotides read TGTGCCAGCAGCTCCCGCCCGGGACTAGCGGGGGGGACAAGTGAGCAGTTCTTC.

The chain links TRBV29-1 to TRBJ1-2; TRBD1 matches 8 bases. CDR3 length: 14 amino acids. V lost 1 base, J lost 8 bases, and 9 bases stayed unmatched. Germline V gene sequence: CDR1 SQVTM, CDR2 ANQGSEA. The CDR3 region is CSVEVIAGGEGYTF. The CDR3 nucleotides are TGCAGCGTTGAAGTCATAGCAGGGGGCGAGGGCTACACCTTC. Looking up the rest from reference TRBV29-1 and TRBJ1-2 gives the full variable domain: SAVISQKPSRDICQRGTSLTIQCQVDSQVTMMFWYRQQPGQSLTLIATANQGSEATYESGFVIDKFPISRPNLTFSTLTVSNMSPEDSSIYLCSVEVIAGGEGYTFGSGTRLTVV.

The V gene is TRBV18, the J gene TRBJ2-7; a possible D gene is TRBD1 (5 bases). CDR1 KGHSH and CDR2 LQKENI come from the germline V gene. V was pared by 1 base and J by 4 bases, with 14 bases between. The CDR3 runs 15 residues. The CDR3 DNA reads as TGTGCCAGCTCACCACTCCCAGGGCCCCTATACGAGCAGTACTTC. This translates into CASSPLPGPLYEQYF.

The rearrangement joins TRBV7-9 to TRBJ2-3; 13 nucleotides line up with TRBD2. The V gene end was trimmed by 5 bases and the J gene end by 5 bases; junction bases not matched to a gene: 13. Germline V gene data show CDR1 as SEHNR and CDR2 as FQNEAQ (reference sequence). This CDR3 has 18 residues. The CDR3 protein is CASSPVRGTSGEIDTQYF. CDR3 in DNA: TGTGCCAGCAGCCCGGTCAGGGGGACTAGCGGGGAAATAGATACGCAGTATTTT.

This clone was detected a few times. V usage is TRBV9 and J usage is TRBJ1-2; TRBD1 aligns across 9 bases. Trimming at V came to 4 bases and at J to 4 bases, leaving 8 bases not matched to a gene. The CDR3 spans 15 residues. In germline, CDR1 is SGDLS, CDR2 YYNGEE. CDR3 in DNA: TGTGCCAGCAGCCCGGGGACAGGGTGGGGCTATGGCTACACCTTC. This codes for CASSPGTGWGYGYTF.

The chain couples TRBV29-1 to TRBJ2-1; D is possibly TRBD2 (6 bases). The CDR3 covers 16 residues. V lost 6 bases and J lost 0, with 18 bases in between. Germline V gene data show CDR1 as SQVTM and CDR2 as ANQGSEA. This CDR3 reads CSVTAGTSSSYNEQFF. In DNA, the CDR3 is TGCAGCGTGACAGCAGGGACTTCTAGCTCCTACAATGAGCAGTTCTTC.

This rearrangement joins TRBV2 to TRBJ1-2, with D unresolved. Trimming took off 8 bases at V and 6 bases at J, with 25 bases between the two ends. Germline CDR1 and CDR2: SNHLY and FYNNEI. The CDR3 loop spans 16 amino acids. The DNA for the CDR3 is TGTGCCAGCGCCCTTCTTATAACAGCTCCTTTTGATGGCTACACCTTC. This translates into CASALLITAPFDGYTF.

The V call is TRBV4-3, the J call TRBJ2-7; D unresolved. Germline loops: CDR1 LGHNA, CDR2 YSLEER. CDR3 length: 14 amino acids. Trimming shortened V by 0 bases and J by 2 bases, and 8 bases separated the two germline ends. CDR3 loop: CASSQDPGPYEQYF. The CDR3, as DNA: TGCGCCAGCAGCCAAGATCCAGGTCCCTACGAGCAGTACTTC.

The chain recombines TRBV6-6 with TRBJ1-2, with no clear D. V was pared by 4 bases and J by 5 bases, with 11 bases between. The CDR3 is made up of 13 amino acids. Per germline, CDR1 MNHNY and CDR2 SVGAGI (reference sequence). Here the CDR3 reads CASSLGPGYGYTF. CDR3 coding DNA: TGTGCCAGCAGTTTGGGTCCCGGGTATGGCTACACCTTC.

This clone was found once. The chain links TRBV6-2 or TRBV6-3 to TRBJ1-1; D call uncertain. Trimming removed 5 bases from V and 1 base from J, with 11 bases in between. Per the germline V gene, CDR1 is MNHEY and CDR2 is SVGEGT. The CDR3 is made up of 14 amino acids. This CDR3 reads CASSKTTWNTEAFF. CDR3 in DNA: TGTGCCAGCAGTAAAACAACCTGGAACACTGAAGCTTTCTTT.

The chain is built from TRBV19 and TRBJ2-5; 7 bases are shared with TRBD2. The CDR3 extends over 15 amino acids. The germline V gene has CDR1 LNHDA and CDR2 SQIVND (reference sequence). V lost 3 bases to trimming and J lost 5 bases; unmatched junction nucleotides: 9. The CDR3 reads CASSMWAGVRETQYF. The CDR3 DNA is TGTGCCAGTAGTATGTGGGCGGGGGTGAGGGAGACCCAGTACTTC.

This chain uses TRBV3-1 (or the pseudogene TRBV3-2) with TRBJ2-3; 8 nucleotides line up with TRBD1. The ends lost 1 base at V and 3 bases at J; junction bases unmatched: 6. Germline lookup yields CDR1 LGHDT and CDR2 YNNKEL (reference sequence). The CDR3 has 16 residues. The CDR3: CASSQVAGGTTDTQYF. The CDR3, as DNA: TGTGCCAGCAGCCAAGTGGCAGGGGGCACTACAGATACGCAGTATTTT.

The chain joins TRBV4-2 to TRBJ1-4, with 7 bases that match TRBD1. This CDR3 is built from 16 residues. The J segment lost 9 bases and the V segment lost 0 bases, leaving 10 bases of the junction unmatched. Germline CDR1 and CDR2: LGHNA and YNFKEQ. The DNA for the CDR3 is TGTGCCAGCAGCCAAGAACTGACAGGGTGGTCTAAAAAACTGTTTTTT. It is translated as CASSQELTGWSKKLFF.

The rearrangement joins TRBV9 to TRBJ2-1, with 10 bases fitting TRBD2. Germline V gene lookup returns CDR1 SGDLS and CDR2 YYNGEE. V shed 4 bases, J shed 3 bases, and the junction held 7 bases outside the gene matches. This CDR3 region has 16 residues. CDR3 in amino acids: CASSFSGGPNYNEQFF. The DNA for the CDR3 is TGTGCCAGCAGCTTTAGCGGGGGGCCCAACTACAATGAGCAGTTCTTC.

The rearrangement joins TRBV30 to TRBJ1-3; 8 bases fit TRBD1. From germline, CDR1 is GTSNPN and CDR2 SVGIG (reference sequence). J lost 5 bases, V lost 1 base, and 7 bases had no gene match. This CDR3 has 15 residues. The CDR3 DNA reads as TGTGCCTGGAGTGCCCGACAGGGGAAAAGAAACACCATATATTTT. This codes for CAWSARQGKRNTIYF. The whole variable domain, filled in from reference TRBV30 and TRBJ1-3, reads SQTIHQWPATLVQPVGSPLSLECTVEGTSNPNLYWYRQAAGRGLQLLFYSVGIGQISSEVPQNLSASRPQDRQFILSSKKLLLSDSGFYLCAWSARQGKRNTIYFGEGSWLTVV.

J is TRBJ1-1 and V is TRBV19; D possibly corresponds to TRBD1 (5 bases). The CDR3 spans 14 residues. V was shortened by 0 bases and J by 6 bases, with 11 bases between the two germline ends. Germline values: CDR1 LNHDA, CDR2 SQIVND (reference sequence). In DNA form, the CDR3 reads TGTGCCAGTAGTATAGATCTGGGCAGGGCTGAAGCTTTCTTT. Translating it yields CASSIDLGRAEAFF.

This sequence joins TRBV7-8 and TRBJ1-1; unclear D gene. The germline V and J ends were trimmed by 3 bases and 3 bases, with 11 bases remaining between them. CDR1 SGHVS and CDR2 FQNEAQ come from the germline V gene. This CDR3 comprises 14 residues. CDR3 region: CASSFSGSDTEAFF. In nucleotides, the CDR3 is TGTGCCAGCAGCTTTTCGGGGTCTGACACTGAAGCTTTCTTT.

This rearrangement joins TRBV10-3 to TRBJ1-1; D is unclear. V gave up 4 bases and J gave up 0 bases, with 12 bases separating them. Germline CDR1 ENHRY, CDR2 SYGVKD. The CDR3 consists of 15 residues. The CDR3: CAISGVRGLNTEAFF. The CDR3 DNA reads as TGTGCCATCAGTGGAGTCCGGGGATTGAACACTGAAGCTTTCTTT.

The gene calls are TRBV6-5 and TRBJ2-5; TRBD1 aligns across 9 bases. The CDR3 spans 13 residues. CDR1 and CDR2 from the germline V gene are MNHEY and SVGAGI. V lost 6 bases and J lost 5; bases outside the gene matches: 4. For the CDR3, the DNA is TGTGCCAGCAGACAGGGGGCATCGGAGACCCAGTACTTC. Its protein is CASRQGASETQYF.

The chain joins TRBV4-1 to TRBJ1-6, with 7 bases fitting TRBD1. V was clipped by 3 bases and J by 8 bases; unmatched bases: 7. This CDR3 comprises 15 residues. Germline-derived CDR1 and CDR2 are MGHRA and YSYEKL. The DNA of the CDR3 is TGCGCCAGCAGCCATGGGACAGATCAATATTCACCCCTCCACTTT. It encodes CASSHGTDQYSPLHF.